This paragraph reports one TCR beta chain. Clones were sequenced by immunoSEQ multiplex PCR, and TCRdb holds only the in-frame ones, with some missing. This sample has roughly 95,000 clones; approximately 82% occur once, and the top ten carry about 4.3%. The record originates from a study of blood T cell repertoires in COVID-19. Germline V gene lookup returns CDR1 SGDLS and CDR2 YYNGEE. V was trimmed by 0 bases and J by 4 bases, leaving 11 bases between them. This CDR3 spans 15 amino acids. The V gene is TRBV9, the J gene TRBJ2-1, with D possibly matching TRBD2 (6 bases). What was sequenced was peripheral blood. The clonotype originates from a man aged 55-75 years with acute or convalescent COVID-19. In DNA form, the CDR3 reads TGTGCCAGCAGCGTAGGAACTAGCACGTACAATGAGCAGTTCTTC. Its translation is CASSVGTSTYNEQFF.